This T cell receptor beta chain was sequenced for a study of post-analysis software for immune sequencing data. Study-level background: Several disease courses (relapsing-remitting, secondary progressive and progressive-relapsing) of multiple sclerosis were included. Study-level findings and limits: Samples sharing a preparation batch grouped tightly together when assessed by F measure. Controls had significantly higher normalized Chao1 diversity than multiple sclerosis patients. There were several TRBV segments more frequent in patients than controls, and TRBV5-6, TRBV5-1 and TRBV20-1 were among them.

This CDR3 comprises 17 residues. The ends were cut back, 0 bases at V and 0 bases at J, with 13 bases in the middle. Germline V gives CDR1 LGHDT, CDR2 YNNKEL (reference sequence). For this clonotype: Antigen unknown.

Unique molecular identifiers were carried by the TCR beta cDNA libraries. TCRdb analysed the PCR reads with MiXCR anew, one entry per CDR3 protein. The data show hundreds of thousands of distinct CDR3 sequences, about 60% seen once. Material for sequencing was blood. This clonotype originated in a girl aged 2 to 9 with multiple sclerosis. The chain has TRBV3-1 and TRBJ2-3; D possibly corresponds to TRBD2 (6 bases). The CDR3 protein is CASSQERGKASTDTQYF. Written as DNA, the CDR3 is TGTGCCAGCAGCCAAGAACGCGGGAAGGCGAGCACAGATACGCAGTATTTT.